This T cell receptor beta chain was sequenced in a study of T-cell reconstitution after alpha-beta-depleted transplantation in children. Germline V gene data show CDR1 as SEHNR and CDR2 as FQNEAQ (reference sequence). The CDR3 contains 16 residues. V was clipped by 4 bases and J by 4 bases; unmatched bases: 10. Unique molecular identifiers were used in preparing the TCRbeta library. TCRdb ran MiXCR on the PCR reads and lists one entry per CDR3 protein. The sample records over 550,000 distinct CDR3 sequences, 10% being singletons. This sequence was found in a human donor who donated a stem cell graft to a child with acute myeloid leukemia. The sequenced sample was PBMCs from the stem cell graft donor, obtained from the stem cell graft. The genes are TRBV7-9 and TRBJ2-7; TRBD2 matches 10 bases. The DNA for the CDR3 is TGTGCCAGCAGCTCAAGCGGGAGGGCCGGGTTGTACGAGCAGTACTTC. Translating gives CASSSSGRAGLYEQYF.